The 31 T cell receptor beta chains reported below all come from one sample, sequenced in a study of human thymus T cells. The source of the thymus tissue was resections taken during corrective heart surgery. Sequencing was performed with immunoSEQ multiplex PCR; in TCRdb, only in-frame clones are kept and a portion is missing. Of about 78,000 clones detected, 95% to 98% appear once; the ten largest clones hold 0.025% to 0.04%. The material sequenced was thymus tissue. These receptors all stem from a boy under two years old with a congenital heart defect but otherwise immunologically healthy.

This rearrangement joins TRBV28 to TRBJ2-7; D uncertain. The V end was cut by 5 bases, the J end by 4 bases, with 12 bases between. From germline, CDR1 is MDHEN and CDR2 SYDVKM. The CDR3 sequence is 13 residues long. The CDR3 region is CASSPTAGYEQYF. The DNA of the CDR3 is TGTGCCAGCAGTCCCACTGCAGGTTACGAGCAGTACTTC. Variable domain in full (rest from reference TRBV28 and TRBJ2-7): DVKVTQSSRYLVKRTGEKVFLECVQDMDHENMFWYRQDPGLGLRLIYFSYDVKMKEKGDIPEGYSVSREKKERFSLILESASTNQTSMYLCASSPTAGYEQYFGPGTRLTVT.

V is TRBV7-2 and J is TRBJ2-5; D might be TRBD2 (6 bases). V lost 5 bases and J 3 bases, leaving 22 bases between the germline ends. This CDR3 has 17 residues. From germline, CDR1 is SGHTA and CDR2 FQGNSA. This CDR3 reads CASSPPPHTSSEETQYF. CDR3 sequence (DNA): TGTGCCAGCAGCCCTCCACCCCACACTAGCTCAGAAGAGACCCAGTACTTC.

This sequence joins TRBV4-1 and TRBJ1-1; perhaps TRBD1 as D (5 bases). The CDR3 is 17 amino acids. V lost 1 base and J 0 bases, leaving 15 bases between the germline ends. The germline V gene has CDR1 MGHRA and CDR2 YSYEKL. CDR3 sequence: CASSQVGVPHMNTEAFF. The CDR3, as DNA: TGCGCCAGCAGCCAAGTGGGGGTCCCTCATATGAACACTGAAGCTTTCTTT.

The gene calls are TRBV28 and TRBJ2-4; D may be TRBD2 (5 bases). Trimming shortened V by 8 bases and J by 2 bases, and 19 bases separated the two germline ends. The CDR3 runs to 16 residues. Germline V gene sequence: CDR1 MDHEN, CDR2 SYDVKM. CDR3 amino acids: CASALALPGTKNIQYF. In DNA form, the CDR3 reads TGTGCCAGCGCTCTGGCTCTCCCGGGAACCAAAAACATTCAGTACTTC.

This sequence joins TRBV28 and TRBJ2-1, with 16 positions matching TRBD2. This CDR3 has 21 amino acids. The germline V gene has CDR1 MDHEN and CDR2 SYDVKM. Trimming removed 1 base from V and 0 bases from J; junction bases left unmatched: 9. In DNA, the CDR3 is TGTGCCAGCAGTTTATCCACCGGGACTAGCGGGAGGGTTGTCTCCTACAATGAGCAGTTCTTC. The encoded protein is CASSLSTGTSGRVVSYNEQFF.

This chain connects TRBV4-2 to TRBJ2-3; the match to TRBD2 covers 14 bases. V shed 1 base, J shed 0 bases, and the junction held 9 bases outside the gene matches. The CDR3 length is 20 residues. Germline CDR1 LGHNA, CDR2 YNFKEQ. The CDR3 loop reads CASSQGLGTSGGRSTDTQYF. CDR3 in DNA: TGTGCCAGCAGCCAAGGCCTTGGGACTAGCGGGGGCCGGAGCACAGATACGCAGTATTTT.

The J gene is TRBJ2-5, the V gene TRBV2, with D possibly matching TRBD2 (7 bases). V shed 4 bases and J shed 5 bases, with 29 bases lying between them. This CDR3 has 19 residues. Germline V CDR1 and CDR2: SNHLY, FYNNEI. The CDR3 sequence: CASSGGGPRDTECGETQYF. The DNA for the CDR3 is TGTGCCAGCAGTGGGGGGGGACCCCGGGACACTGAGTGCGGGGAGACCCAGTACTTC. Using reference TRBV2 and TRBJ2-5 for the parts outside the CDR3, the full variable domain is EPEVTQTPSHQVTQMGQEVILRCVPISNHLYFYWYRQILGQKVEFLVSFYNNEISEKSEIFDDQFSVERPDGSNFTLKIRSTKLEDSAMYFCASSGGGPRDTECGETQYFGPGTRLLVL.

The chain recombines TRBV6-5 with TRBJ1-2; no definite D call. Germline values: CDR1 MNHEY, CDR2 SVGAGI. The V gene lost 6 bases and the J gene lost 7 bases, with 21 bases spanning the gap. The CDR3 contains 15 residues. Here the CDR3 DNA reads TGTGCCAGCAGAATCTATAGTCCGGGAAGTGGTGGCTACACCTTC. This encodes CASRIYSPGSGGYTF.

The chain couples TRBV5-1 to TRBJ2-5; 7 bases fit TRBD2. The CDR3 has 20 amino acids. Unmatched junction bases numbered 21, after V lost 4 bases and J lost 0 bases. In germline, CDR1 is SGHRS, CDR2 YFSETQ. The CDR3 bases are TGCGCCAGCAGCAGCGCCTCTCGGTCCCAAGCGGGGACGTACCAAGAGACCCAGTACTTC. Encoded protein: CASSSASRSQAGTYQETQYF.

This clone appeared once. J is TRBJ2-7 and V is TRBV18; the match to TRBD1 covers 9 bases. Germline CDR1 is KGHSH and CDR2 is LQKENI. The CDR3 length is 18 residues. With 3 bases clipped from V and 5 bases from J, the junction kept 17 bases outside the gene matches. This chain's CDR3 is CASSPRLDGTGMPNEQYF. The CDR3 region has the DNA TGTGCCAGCTCACCCCGTTTGGACGGGACAGGGATGCCTAACGAGCAGTACTTC.

The rearrangement uses TRBV27 and TRBJ2-7; a possible D gene is TRBD1 (6 bases). This CDR3 is 16 amino acids long. V was pared by 2 bases and J by 5 bases, with 19 bases between. The V gene's germline CDR1 is MNHEY and CDR2 SMNVEV (reference sequence). CDR3 nucleotide sequence: TGTGCCAGCAGTTTAACGGGACATAGCAATGGGGACGAGCAGTACTTC. Amino acids: CASSLTGHSNGDEQYF.

The gene calls are TRBV2 and TRBJ2-7, with TRBD1 matching over 7 bases. CDR3 length equals 15 residues. The junction had 3 bases not matched to a gene; V was cut back by 0 bases and J by 1 base. The V gene's germline CDR1 is SNHLY and CDR2 FYNNEI. This CDR3 is CASSEADRLSYEQYF. In nucleotides, the CDR3 is TGTGCCAGCAGTGAAGCGGACAGGCTATCCTACGAGCAGTACTTC.

This clone was counted a single time. As DNA, the CDR3 is TGTGCCAGCAGTAAGCGGACACCTCGGGACACTGAAGCTTTCTTT. It yields the protein CASSKRTPRDTEAFF. The chain joins TRBV6-1 to TRBJ1-1, with TRBD1 as a possible D gene (5 bases). Trimming stripped 5 bases from V and 3 bases from J, with 16 bases between. CDR3 length: 15 residues. Germline V lookup: CDR1 MNHNS, CDR2 SASEGT.

The chain has TRBV28 and TRBJ1-5; D remains unclear. This CDR3 has 13 residues. V lost 7 bases to trimming and J lost 1 base, with 8 bases between them. Germline CDR1 MDHEN, CDR2 SYDVKM. The chain's CDR3 is CASNPGSNQPQHF. CDR3 bases: TGTGCCAGCAACCCTGGGAGCAATCAGCCCCAGCATTTT.

The chain employs TRBV7-9 and TRBJ2-4; D gene uncertain. Germline loops: CDR1 SEHNR, CDR2 FQNEAQ (reference sequence). The CDR3 loop spans 15 amino acids. V lost 1 base to trimming and J lost 0 bases, with 7 bases between them. Here the CDR3 DNA reads TGTGCCAGCAGCTTAGGACCGTTAGCCAAAAACATTCAGTACTTC. This codes for CASSLGPLAKNIQYF.

The chain recombines TRBV11-3 with TRBJ1-1, with D possibly being TRBD1 (5 bases). Germline lookup yields CDR1 SGHNT and CDR2 YENEEA. The CDR3 is 16 residues long. Trimming left V 5 bases short and J 0 bases short, with 16 bases between. The CDR3 sequence is CASSQRTRPLNTEAFF. The DNA for the CDR3 is TGTGCCAGCAGCCAAAGGACAAGGCCGCTGAACACTGAAGCTTTCTTT.

J is TRBJ2-3 and V is TRBV28; D is undetermined. The length of the CDR3 is 15 residues. V lost 5 bases, J lost 2 bases, and 14 bases lay in between. Germline CDR1 MDHEN, CDR2 SYDVKM. The CDR3, as DNA: TGTGCCAGCAGTGTAGGGCCACGGGTCACAGATACGCAGTATTTT. Translated: CASSVGPRVTDTQYF. Looking up the rest from reference TRBV28 and TRBJ2-3 gives the full variable domain: DVKVTQSSRYLVKRTGEKVFLECVQDMDHENMFWYRQDPGLGLRLIYFSYDVKMKEKGDIPEGYSVSREKKERFSLILESASTNQTSMYLCASSVGPRVTDTQYFGPGTRLTVL.

In this sample, this clone turned up once. The rearrangement links TRBV6-5 to TRBJ2-1; weak D call: TRBD2 (5 bases). V was trimmed by 2 bases and J by 8 bases, leaving 16 bases between them. CDR1 is MNHEY and CDR2 is SVGAGI in the germline V gene. The CDR3 consists of 15 residues. The CDR3 spells CASSYLGRRGYEQFF. The CDR3 DNA reads TGTGCCAGCAGTTACCTGGGCCGGCGAGGGTATGAGCAGTTCTTC.

The chain links TRBV30 to TRBJ2-3; D is unresolved. Germline V gene data show CDR1 as GTSNPN and CDR2 as SVGIG (reference sequence). This CDR3 is built from 14 residues. CDR3 in DNA: TGTGCTATGAAAGAGGCAGGAAGCACAGATACGCAGTATTTT. Protein: CAMKEAGSTDTQYF.

The rearrangement links TRBV4-1 to TRBJ1-4; D not resolved. Per germline, CDR1 MGHRA and CDR2 YSYEKL. CDR3 length: 13 amino acids. Trimming removed 4 bases from V and 11 bases from J, with 14 bases in between. In DNA, the CDR3 is TGCGCCAGCAGCCGTTCCGAGACACCGAAACTGTTTTTT. Its translation: CASSRSETPKLFF.

The chain uses TRBV6-1 and TRBJ1-2; 7 nucleotides line up with TRBD1. The CDR3 covers 15 residues. V was pared by 8 bases and J by 3 bases, with 12 bases of the junction left unmatched. CDR1 MNHNS and CDR2 SASEGT come from the germline V gene. For the CDR3, the DNA is TGTGCCAGCCCAAACGGGGACAGCCTAGACTATGGCTACACCTTC. Translation gives CASPNGDSLDYGYTF.

V gene TRBV30 combines with J gene TRBJ1-4; 10 bases agree with TRBD1. The J segment lost 10 bases and the V segment lost 0 bases, leaving 8 bases of the junction unmatched. CDR1 and CDR2 (germline): GTSNPN, SVGIG (reference sequence). The CDR3 contains 15 residues. The chain's CDR3 is CAWSVRDRGRGKLFF. The CDR3 bases are TGTGCCTGGAGTGTCAGGGACAGGGGTAGGGGAAAACTGTTTTTT.

The V and J genes are TRBV5-4 and TRBJ2-7, with D perhaps matching TRBD1 (6 bases). In germline, CDR1 is SGHNT, CDR2 YYREEE (reference sequence). There are 16 residues in the CDR3. Trimming took 3 bases from V and 0 from J, leaving 16 bases between them. CDR3 residues: CASSSGQFSSSYEQYF. DNA of the CDR3: TGTGCCAGCAGCTCCGGACAGTTCTCCAGCTCCTACGAGCAGTACTTC.

The genes are TRBV10-3 and TRBJ2-6, with TRBD1 identical over 8 bases. The CDR3 contains 17 residues. V lost 6 bases and J lost 1; bases outside the gene matches: 8. Germline CDR1 reads ENHRY; CDR2 reads SYGVKD. The CDR3 DNA sequence: TGTGCCATCAGGACAGGGGAGTCCAGTTCTGGGGCCAACGTCCTGACTTTC. Protein product: CAIRTGESSSGANVLTF.

This clone was detected once. The V and J genes are TRBV25-1 and TRBJ2-1, with D possibly being TRBD1 or TRBD2 (5 bases each). This CDR3 has 15 amino acids. Germline CDR1 reads MGHDK; CDR2 reads SYGVNS. V lost 8 bases to trimming and J lost 5 bases, with 19 bases between them. CDR3 coding DNA: TGTGCCAGCGGGGGACGGACCCACCCAGACAATGAGCAGTTCTTC. Its translation: CASGGRTHPDNEQFF.

The chain couples TRBV10-2 to TRBJ2-6; D might be TRBD1 (5 bases). The CDR3 sequence is 15 residues long. Trimming stripped 3 bases from V and 2 bases from J, with 8 bases between. From germline, CDR1 is WSHSY and CDR2 SAAADI. The CDR3 nucleotides are TGCGCCAGCAGTGACAGGGCGGCTGGGGCCAACGTCCTGACTTTC. Amino acids: CASSDRAAGANVLTF.

The genes are TRBV4-1 and TRBJ2-1; D is perhaps TRBD1 (6 bases). V lost 5 bases to trimming and J lost 4 bases, with 21 bases between them. Germline assignment: CDR1 MGHRA and CDR2 YSYEKL. This CDR3 region has 17 residues. The CDR3 DNA sequence: TGCGCCAGCAGCTTCAAGTTCCCGGGACATCCGTACAATGAGCAGTTCTTC. This encodes CASSFKFPGHPYNEQFF.

The chain is built from TRBV2 and TRBJ1-1; 7 bases match TRBD1. The CDR3 contains 14 residues. Germline values: CDR1 SNHLY, CDR2 FYNNEI. Germline trimming cut 11 bases from V and 3 bases from J; bases unmatched to any gene: 12. The CDR3 reads CACSGGGLDTEAFF. In DNA form, the CDR3 reads TGTGCCTGCTCAGGGGGGGGCTTAGACACTGAAGCTTTCTTT.

The chain employs TRBV7-2 and TRBJ1-2; no firm D call. Trimming took off 5 bases at V and 3 bases at J, with 16 bases between the two ends. Germline lookup yields CDR1 SGHTA and CDR2 FQGNSA. The CDR3 has 15 residues. As DNA, the CDR3 is TGTGCCAGCAGCCCCCAGCCAGGAGGCCACTATGGCTACACCTTC. Translation: CASSPQPGGHYGYTF.

This clone came up once. V is TRBV5-1 and J is TRBJ2-1, with 12 nucleotides matching TRBD2. V dropped 0 bases and J dropped 9; count of bases not matched to a gene: 10. Germline V lookup: CDR1 SGHRS, CDR2 YFSETQ. This CDR3 contains 17 residues. The CDR3 spells CASSLASGRAASSEQFF. The CDR3 region has the DNA TGCGCCAGCAGCTTGGCTAGCGGGAGGGCTGCGAGTAGTGAGCAGTTCTTC. The variable domain in full, with the rest retrieved from reference TRBV5-1 and TRBJ2-1, is KAGVTQTPRYLIKTRGQQVTLSCSPISGHRSVSWYQQTPGQGLQFLFEYFSETQRNKGNFPGRFSGRQFSNSRSEMNVSTLELGDSALYLCASSLASGRAASSEQFFGPGTRLTVL.

The V call is TRBV6-1, the J call TRBJ1-2; D not certain. Germline lookup yields CDR1 MNHNS and CDR2 SASEGT. CDR3 size: 13 residues. V was cut by 1 base and J by 6 bases, with 9 bases left in between. The CDR3: CASSEGSHDGYTF. The DNA for the CDR3 is TGTGCCAGCAGTGAAGGATCCCATGATGGCTACACCTTC.